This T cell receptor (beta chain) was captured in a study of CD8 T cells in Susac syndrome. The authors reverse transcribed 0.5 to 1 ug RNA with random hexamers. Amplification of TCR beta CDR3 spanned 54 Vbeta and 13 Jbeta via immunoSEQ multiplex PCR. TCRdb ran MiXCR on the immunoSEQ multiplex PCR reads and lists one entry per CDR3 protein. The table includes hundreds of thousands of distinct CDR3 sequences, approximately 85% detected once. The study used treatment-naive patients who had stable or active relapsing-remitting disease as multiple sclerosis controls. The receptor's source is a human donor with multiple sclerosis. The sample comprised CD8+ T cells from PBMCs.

The CDR3 reads CASNRGDRGEQYF. Here the CDR3 DNA reads TGTGCCAGCAATCGGGGGGATAGGGGCGAGCAGTACTTC. The chain is built from TRBV28 and TRBJ2-7; 7 bases agree with TRBD2. V shed 7 bases and J 6 bases; nucleotides not matched to a gene: 9. The germline V gene has CDR1 MDHEN and CDR2 SYDVKM. The length of the CDR3 is 13 residues.